The 16 T cell receptor beta chains listed next were all sequenced from one sample in a study of blood T cells in healthy people across ages. With a J-beta primer mix and a sample-barcoded 5' primer, a second PCR ran about 7 to 12 cycles. TCRdb reanalysed the 5' RACE reads using MiXCR and keeps one entry per CDR3 protein. The table includes fewer than 950,000 distinct CDR3 sequences, roughly 50% detected once. Sequenced: blood. The receptors stem from a man older than 75 in good health.

The J gene is TRBJ2-1, the V gene TRBV29-1; TRBD1 agrees at 8 bases. The CDR3 sequence is 14 residues long. Losses at the gene ends were 4 bases for V and 3 bases for J; bases not matched to a gene: 5. Germline loops: CDR1 SQVTM, CDR2 ANQGSEA. The chain's CDR3 is CSVVGQVNYNEQFF. The CDR3 DNA is TGCAGCGTTGTGGGACAGGTAAACTACAATGAGCAGTTCTTC.

The V call is TRBV2, the J call TRBJ2-5; D could derive from TRBD1 or TRBD2 (5 bases each). The CDR3 spans 13 residues. V was pared by 7 bases and J by 2 bases, with 11 bases between. Looked up from germline, CDR1 is SNHLY and CDR2 is FYNNEI. CDR3 DNA sequence: TGTGCCAGCACAAGGGACGCGCAAGAGACCCAGTACTTC. This sequence encodes CASTRDAQETQYF.

This chain uses TRBV6-5 with TRBJ2-1, with D perhaps TRBD2 (5 bases). V lost 6 bases to trimming and J lost 1 base, with 16 bases between them. The CDR3 has 16 amino acids. Per the germline V gene, CDR1 is MNHEY and CDR2 is SVGAGI. The CDR3 loop reads CASSHEGSQSYNEQFF. The CDR3 DNA reads TGTGCCAGCAGCCACGAGGGCAGCCAATCCTACAATGAGCAGTTCTTC.

J is TRBJ2-4 and V is TRBV20-1; TRBD2 might be the D (6 bases). The end of the DNA is better explained by TRBJ2-7, so the J call may be wrong. Germline V gene data show CDR1 as DFQATT and CDR2 as SNEGSKA (reference sequence). The CDR3 contains 14 residues. The CDR3 coding sequence is TGCAGTGCTAGAGTGGGGACTGCCTTACACGAGCAGTACTTC. Translating gives CSARVGTALHEQYF.

The gene calls are TRBV27 and TRBJ2-7, with 8 bases aligning to TRBD2. The germline CDR1 and CDR2 sequences are MNHEY and SMNVEV (reference sequence). J was trimmed by 4 bases and V by 1 base; bases with no gene match: 6. This CDR3 spans 15 amino acids. This chain's CDR3 is CASSLFSGTSYEQYF. In nucleotides, the CDR3 is TGTGCCAGCAGTTTATTTAGCGGGACCTCTTACGAGCAGTACTTC.

CDR3 sequence reads: CASSPSPRYSLRYAYF. Here the CDR3 DNA reads TGTGCCAGCAGCCCGTCACCCCGATACTCACTCAGATACGCGTATTTT. This chain joins TRBV11-2 and TRBJ2-3; D is unclear. CDR1 SGHAT and CDR2 FQNNGV come from the germline V gene. Trimming took 5 bases from V and 14 from J, leaving 29 bases between them. The CDR3 length is 16 residues.

This clonotype was detected a few times. This rearrangement joins TRBV6-2 or TRBV6-3 to TRBJ2-3, with 11 nucleotides matching TRBD2. CDR1 MNHEY and CDR2 SVGEGT come from the germline V gene. The J segment lost 6 bases and the V segment lost 5 bases, leaving 7 bases of the junction unmatched. CDR3 length equals 15 residues. CDR3 sequence reads: CASSPGTSGYDTQYF. The DNA for the CDR3 is TGTGCCAGCAGTCCCGGGACTAGCGGATATGATACGCAGTATTTT.

The chain recombines TRBV25-1 with TRBJ2-5; D possibly matches TRBD1 or TRBD2 (5 bases each). CDR3 length equals 13 residues. The V and J ends lost 1 base and 12 bases respectively, with 15 bases between them. Germline V lookup: CDR1 MGHDK, CDR2 SYGVNS. The CDR3 loop is CASSELTAKREYF. CDR3 in DNA: TGTGCCAGCAGTGAATTGACAGCCAAGAGGGAGTACTTC.

This clonotype was recorded only once. The chain is built from TRBV4-2 and TRBJ2-7, with no clear D. Germline assignment: CDR1 LGHNA and CDR2 YNFKEQ. The CDR3 has 14 amino acids. The V end was cut by 4 bases, the J end by 2 bases, with 12 bases between. As DNA, the CDR3 is TGTGCCAGCAGCCCAGCAGAGCTAACCTACGAGCAGTACTTC. This codes for CASSPAELTYEQYF.

In its sample, this clonotype was seen once. The chain has TRBV14 and TRBJ2-2; D is possibly TRBD1 or TRBD2 (5 bases each). Germline CDR1 is SGHDN and CDR2 is FVKESK. This CDR3 has 16 residues. The V gene lost 4 bases and the J gene lost 3 bases, with 15 bases spanning the gap. CDR3 in DNA: TGTGCCAGCAGCCGGGGGAAGGGATCGGACACCGGGGAGCTGTTTTTT. Translating gives CASSRGKGSDTGELFF. Filled out from reference TRBV14 and TRBJ2-2, the complete variable domain reads EAGVTQFPSHSVIEKGQTVTLRCDPISGHDNLYWYRRVMGKEIKFLLHFVKESKQDESGMPNNRFLAERTGGTYSTLKVQPAELEDSGVYFCASSRGKGSDTGELFFGEGSRLTVL.

This clonotype was counted only a few times. CDR3 DNA sequence: TGTGCCAGCAGCCGAGGACAGGGTGAACAAGAGACCCAGTACTTC. It is translated as CASSRGQGEQETQYF. The chain is built from TRBV12-3 or TRBV12-4 and TRBJ2-5; TRBD1 agrees at 8 bases. This CDR3 is 15 amino acids long. Trimming cost V 6 bases and J 2 bases; bases outside gene matches: 8.

The J gene is TRBJ2-3, the V gene TRBV29-1; 10 nucleotides align to TRBD1. The junction had 8 bases not matched to a gene; V was cut back by 6 bases and J by 14 bases. Germline assignment: CDR1 SQVTM and CDR2 ANQGSEA. The CDR3 extends over 11 amino acids. CDR3 loop: CSVAGQGGAYF. The CDR3 coding sequence is TGCAGCGTCGCCGGACAGGGGGGCGCGTATTTT.

V is TRBV5-1 and J is TRBJ2-7; 7 bases match TRBD1. The CDR3 has 14 residues. CDR1 is SGHRS, CDR2 YFSETQ, per germline. The J segment lost 2 bases and the V segment lost 5 bases, leaving 7 bases of the junction unmatched. CDR3 residues: CASRQGLRTYEQYF. CDR3 nucleotides: TGCGCCAGCAGACAGGGGTTAAGGACCTACGAGCAGTACTTC.

The J gene is TRBJ2-1, the V gene TRBV5-1, with 13 positions matching TRBD2. The J segment lost 9 bases and the V segment lost 0 bases, leaving 9 bases of the junction unmatched. The CDR3 loop spans 17 amino acids. The V gene's germline CDR1 is SGHRS and CDR2 YFSETQ. CDR3 sequence: CASSLERTSGRMGEQFF. CDR3 nucleotides: TGCGCCAGCAGCTTGGAAAGGACTAGCGGGAGAATGGGTGAGCAGTTCTTC.

The chain recombines TRBV5-1 with TRBJ2-2; D gene uncertain. CDR3 length: 12 residues. Trimming shortened V by 0 bases and J by 7 bases, and 4 bases separated the two germline ends. Germline V gives CDR1 SGHRS, CDR2 YFSETQ. The CDR3 bases are TGCGCCAGCAGCTTGGAAGGCGGGGAGCTGTTTTTT. Residues: CASSLEGGELFF.

This sequence joins TRBV7-9 and TRBJ2-7, with D hard to call. Trimming cost V 2 bases and J 4 bases, with 6 bases left between them. CDR3 length: 12 residues. Looked up from germline, CDR1 is SEHNR and CDR2 is FQNEAQ (reference sequence). CDR3 amino acids: CASSLSMYEQYF. The CDR3 DNA is TGTGCCAGCAGCTTAAGTATGTACGAGCAGTACTTC.